The present TCR beta chain was sequenced within a study of T cell changes during pregnancy in multiple sclerosis. V lost 3 bases to trimming and J lost 8 bases; unmatched junction nucleotides: 19. CDR3 length: 18 amino acids. Looked up from germline, CDR1 is SGDLS and CDR2 is YYNGEE. The method was immunoSEQ multiplex PCR; TCRdb's version includes in-frame clones alone and lacks a portion of them. The sample holds under 45,000 clones, around 90% seen once. Sequences were derived from peripheral blood, sampled in the second trimester of pregnancy. The TCR originated in a female donor in good health, enrolled as a control in a pregnancy study. The V gene is TRBV9, the J gene TRBJ2-3; 9 bases are shared with TRBD1. The CDR3 reads CASSAYPQGAGGSSTQYF. CDR3 bases: TGTGCCAGCAGCGCATACCCACAGGGGGCCGGCGGATCCAGTACGCAGTATTTT.